This entry is about one TCR beta chain. Its antigen is unknown. Naive CD4+ cells were CD45RA-selected; the remaining cells were memory. This entry comes from a study of shared clonotypes between healthy human individuals. Findings of the study overall: Compared with clonotypes that all four donors shared, non-shared clonotypes had lower generation probabilities. Investigators collected only blood, and repertoires in tissues likely differ.

The V gene's germline CDR1 is MNHEY and CDR2 SMNVEV (reference sequence). The CDR3 is 12 residues long. V was clipped by 8 bases and J by 8 bases, with 13 bases between them. TCRdb keeps only in-frame clones here, not all; method: immunoSEQ multiplex PCR. Here the sample spans millions of clones, approximately 95% being singletons. The rearrangement joins TRBV27 to TRBJ2-1; D not resolved. The material sequenced was naive CD4+ T cells sorted from blood. Subset defined: CD45RA+ positively selected. This clonotype was sampled from a man aged 18 to 29 in good health. The CDR3 nucleotides are TGTGCCAGCCGCTCCCCCTCGGATGAGCAGTTCTTC. Translation: CASRSPSDEQFF.